This T cell receptor (beta chain) was found in a study of blood T cell repertoires in COVID-19. Study overall: Samples representing acute and convalescent COVID-19 were sourced from the United States, Italy and Spain. PBMCs, B-cell-depleted T cells, or T cells provided the cDNA or gDNA that made up the material.

Cohorts were based on clinical histories the participants reported. Recovery meant two consecutive negative NP/OP PCR tests, professional clearance, or resolved symptoms. Method: immunoSEQ multiplex PCR; TCRdb's copy keeps in-frame clones and lacks some. The sample shows approximately 200,000 clones, approximately 78% of them seen only once. V lost 4 bases to trimming and J lost 10 bases; unmatched junction nucleotides: 9. The CDR3 has 15 amino acids. In germline, CDR1 is LGHDT, CDR2 YNNKEL (reference sequence). The sequencing input was PBMCs or T cells enriched from blood (not recorded which). The rearrangement joins TRBV3-1 (or the pseudogene TRBV3-2) to TRBJ1-6; TRBD1 matches at 8 bases. The sequence was obtained from a man between 40 and 49 years old who had recovered from COVID-19. In DNA, the CDR3 is TGTGCCAGCAGCCGACTTACGACAGGGGAGTCACCCCTCCACTTT. It specifies CASSRLTTGESPLHF.